This T cell receptor (beta chain) was sequenced during a study of shared clonotypes between healthy human individuals. Libraries were prepared by immunoSEQ multiplex PCR; TCRdb keeps only in-frame clonotypes and omits some of them. This sample has about a million clones, with approximately 80% found just once. Trimming took 2 bases from V and 1 from J, leaving 5 bases between them. Germline CDR1 is LNHDA and CDR2 is SQIVND (reference sequence). This CDR3 comprises 13 residues. In the CD4+ fraction, cells were divided into CD45RA+ naive and CD45RA-negative memory subsets. J is TRBJ1-1 and V is TRBV19, with D uncertain. Sequencing was carried out using memory CD4+ T cells from PBMCs. Subset of the sample: CD45RA-negative fraction. This sequence was found in a man aged 18 to 30 in good health. Some clones in this sample may be carry-over from other donors' samples. In nucleotides, the CDR3 is TGTGCCAGTAGTATAATCGAGAACACTGAAGCTTTCTTT. Its protein product is CASSIIENTEAFF.